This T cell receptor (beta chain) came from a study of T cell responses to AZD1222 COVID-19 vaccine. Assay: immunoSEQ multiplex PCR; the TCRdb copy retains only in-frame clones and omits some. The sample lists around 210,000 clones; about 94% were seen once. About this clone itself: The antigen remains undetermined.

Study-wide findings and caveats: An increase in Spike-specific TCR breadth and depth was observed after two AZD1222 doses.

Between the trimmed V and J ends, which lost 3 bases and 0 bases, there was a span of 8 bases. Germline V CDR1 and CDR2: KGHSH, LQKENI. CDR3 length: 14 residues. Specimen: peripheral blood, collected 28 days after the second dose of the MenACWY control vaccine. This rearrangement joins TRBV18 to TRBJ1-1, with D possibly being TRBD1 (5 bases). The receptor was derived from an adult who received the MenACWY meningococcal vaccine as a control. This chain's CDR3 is CASSPQGVNTEAFF. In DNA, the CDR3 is TGTGCCAGCTCACCTCAAGGGGTGAACACTGAAGCTTTCTTT.